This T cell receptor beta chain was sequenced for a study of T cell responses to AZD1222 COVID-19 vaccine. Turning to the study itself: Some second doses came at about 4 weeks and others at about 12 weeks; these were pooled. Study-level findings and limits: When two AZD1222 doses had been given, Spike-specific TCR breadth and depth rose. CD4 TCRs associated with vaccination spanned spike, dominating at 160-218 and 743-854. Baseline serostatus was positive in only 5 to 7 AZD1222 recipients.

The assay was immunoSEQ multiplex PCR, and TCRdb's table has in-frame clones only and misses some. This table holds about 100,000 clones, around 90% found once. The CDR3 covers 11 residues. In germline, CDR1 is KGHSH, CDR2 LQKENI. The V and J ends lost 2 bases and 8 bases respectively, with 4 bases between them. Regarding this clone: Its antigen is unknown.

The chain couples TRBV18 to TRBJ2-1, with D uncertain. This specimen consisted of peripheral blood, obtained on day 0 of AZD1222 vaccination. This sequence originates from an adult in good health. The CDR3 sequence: CASSPIHEQFF. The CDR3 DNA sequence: TGTGCCAGCTCACCAATACATGAGCAGTTCTTC.